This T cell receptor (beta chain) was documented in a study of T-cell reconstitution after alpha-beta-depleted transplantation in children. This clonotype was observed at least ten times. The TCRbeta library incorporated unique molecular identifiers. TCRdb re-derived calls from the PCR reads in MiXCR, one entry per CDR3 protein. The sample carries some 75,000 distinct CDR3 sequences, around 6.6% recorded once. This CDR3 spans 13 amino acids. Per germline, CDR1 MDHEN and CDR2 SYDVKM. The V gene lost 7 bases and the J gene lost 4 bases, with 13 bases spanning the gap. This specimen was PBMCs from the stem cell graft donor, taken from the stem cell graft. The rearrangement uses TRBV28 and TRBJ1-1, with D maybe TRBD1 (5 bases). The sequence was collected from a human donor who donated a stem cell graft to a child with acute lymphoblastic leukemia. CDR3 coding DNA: TGTGCCAGCAAAGAGGGGCATCGCACTGAAGCTTTCTTT. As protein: CASKEGHRTEAFF. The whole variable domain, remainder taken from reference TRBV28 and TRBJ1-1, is DVKVTQSSRYLVKRTGEKVFLECVQDMDHENMFWYRQDPGLGLRLIYFSYDVKMKEKGDIPEGYSVSREKKERFSLILESASTNQTSMYLCASKEGHRTEAFFGQGTRLTVV.